The 23 T cell receptor beta chains listed next were all sequenced from one sample in a study of shared clonotypes between healthy human individuals. Generated by immunoSEQ multiplex PCR, the TCRdb table keeps only in-frame clones and is missing some. Among about 590,000 clones listed, less than 97% were seen once. Cells designated naive CD8 were CD45RO-negative and were positively selected for CCR7, with terminally differentiated effector memory CD45RA+ cells excluded. The sequenced sample consisted of naive CD8+ T cells sorted from blood. Source of these receptors: a woman between 25 and 40 years old in good health.

The chain links TRBV19 to TRBJ2-2; TRBD2 aligns across 11 bases. V lost 4 bases to trimming and J lost 6 bases; unmatched junction nucleotides: 7. Per germline, CDR1 LNHDA and CDR2 SQIVND (reference sequence). The CDR3 contains 16 residues. DNA for the CDR3: TGTGCCAGTAGTAGCGGACTAGCGGGTGGGGCCGGGGAGCTGTTTTTT. Protein product: CASSSGLAGGAGELFF.

The chain couples TRBV19 to TRBJ2-5; D unresolved. This CDR3 has 10 amino acids. V lost 8 bases to trimming and J lost 2 bases, with 3 bases between them. Germline V gene data show CDR1 as LNHDA and CDR2 as SQIVND (reference sequence). This CDR3 is CASGQETQYF. CDR3 DNA sequence: TGTGCCAGTGGGCAAGAGACCCAGTACTTC.

V and J are TRBV27 and TRBJ1-2; D perhaps matches TRBD1 (5 bases). Trimming left V 6 bases short and J 3 bases short, with 17 bases between. CDR1 is MNHEY, CDR2 SMNVEV, per germline (reference sequence). The CDR3 loop spans 15 amino acids. Here the CDR3 reads CASSQTAGLYYGYTF. CDR3 nucleotide sequence: TGTGCCAGCAGCCAGACAGCCGGGTTGTACTATGGCTACACCTTC.

The V gene is TRBV6-1, the J gene TRBJ2-1; 12 bases are shared with TRBD2. Per the germline V gene, CDR1 is MNHNS and CDR2 is SASEGT. After removal of 7 bases from V and 8 bases from J, the junction contained 9 bases not matched to a gene. This CDR3 is built from 15 residues. This CDR3 reads CASTDPSGRAYEQFF. DNA for the CDR3: TGTGCCAGCACAGACCCTAGCGGGAGGGCGTATGAGCAGTTCTTC.

This sequence joins TRBV19 and TRBJ2-5; 9 nucleotides align to TRBD1. The J call may be incorrect, as the DNA end agrees better with TRBJ2-7. The germline V gene encodes CDR1 LNHDA and CDR2 SQIVND (reference sequence). CDR3 length equals 13 residues. CDR3 protein: CASSTQTGGEQYF. The CDR3 DNA reads as TGTGCCAGTAGTACGCAGACAGGGGGCGAGCAGTACTTC.

V is TRBV5-1 and J is TRBJ2-7; a possible D gene is TRBD1 (5 bases). Trimming pared 9 bases from V and 0 bases from J, leaving 13 bases between. There are 13 residues in the CDR3. Germline loops: CDR1 SGHRS, CDR2 YFSETQ. This chain's CDR3 is CATKTENSYEQYF. CDR3 bases: TGCGCCACCAAGACAGAGAACTCCTACGAGCAGTACTTC.

J is TRBJ2-7 and V is TRBV7-8; 8 bases map to TRBD1. Trimming took 4 bases from V and 6 from J; bases not matched to a gene: 11. Germline V CDR1 and CDR2: SGHVS, FQNEAQ. The CDR3 runs to 15 residues. Here the CDR3 DNA reads TGTGCCAGCAGCTCTATTTTCGGACAGGGAACCGAGCAGTACTTC. Translated, it gives CASSSIFGQGTEQYF.

This chain connects TRBV29-1 to TRBJ2-1, with unresolved D. Trimming removed 1 base at V and 12 bases at J, with 28 bases between. There are 17 residues in the CDR3. CDR1 is SQVTM and CDR2 is ANQGSEA in the germline V gene. CDR3 sequence: CSVEVWSGPVSAWVQFF. The CDR3 DNA reads as TGCAGCGTTGAAGTATGGTCAGGTCCCGTATCCGCGTGGGTGCAGTTCTTC.

About this clone itself: The same CDR3 can be traced to other DNA sequences in this sample. The rearrangement links TRBV19 to TRBJ1-5; 7 nucleotides line up with TRBD1. Unmatched junction bases numbered 3, after V lost 1 base and J lost 6 bases. This CDR3 has 14 amino acids. Germline V gene lookup returns CDR1 LNHDA and CDR2 SQIVND (reference sequence). CDR3 sequence reads: CASSIGQGFQPQHF. The CDR3 DNA sequence: TGTGCCAGTAGTATAGGACAGGGTTTTCAGCCCCAGCATTTT.

The chain links TRBV4-1 to TRBJ1-5, with TRBD1 identical over 8 bases. The V segment lost 2 bases and the J segment 7 bases; nucleotides outside the gene matches: 4. The germline V gene has CDR1 MGHRA and CDR2 YSYEKL. The CDR3 has 14 amino acids. CDR3 amino acids: CASSQWTGIQPQHF. In DNA, the CDR3 is TGCGCCAGCAGCCAATGGACAGGGATACAGCCCCAGCATTTT.

The gene calls are TRBV28 and TRBJ2-1; a possible D gene is TRBD1 (5 bases). Between the trimmed V and J ends, which lost 3 bases and 5 bases, there was a span of 8 bases. The CDR3 runs 13 residues. In germline, CDR1 is MDHEN, CDR2 SYDVKM. DNA of the CDR3: TGTGCCAGCAGTTTTCAGGGAAACAATGAGCAGTTCTTC. Protein sequence: CASSFQGNNEQFF.

The CDR3, as DNA: TGTGCCAGCAGCATGGCAGGGACTAGCATCACCCTACAAGAGACCCAGTACTTC. It encodes CASSMAGTSITLQETQYF. The V call is TRBV28, the J call TRBJ2-5; 9 positions match TRBD2. Germline-derived CDR1 and CDR2 are MDHEN and SYDVKM. The CDR3 covers 18 residues. Losses at the gene ends were 6 bases for V and 2 bases for J; bases not matched to a gene: 16.

This clone was recorded once. The chain employs TRBV27 and TRBJ2-2; 9 bases are shared with TRBD2. Germline trimming cut 6 bases from V and 3 bases from J; bases unmatched to any gene: 8. Germline V gene lookup returns CDR1 MNHEY and CDR2 SMNVEV (reference sequence). CDR3 length equals 16 residues. This CDR3 reads CASRSSVAGDTGELFF. The CDR3 nucleotides are TGTGCCAGCAGGTCCTCTGTAGCGGGGGACACCGGGGAGCTGTTTTTT.

The CDR3 bases are TGTGCCAGCAACCAGCAAACAGGGGGCTCAAGCAATCAGCCCCAGCATTTT. It specifies CASNQQTGGSSNQPQHF. This sequence joins TRBV2 and TRBJ1-5, with TRBD1 identical over 9 bases. The CDR3 runs to 17 residues. Trimming at V came to 7 bases and at J to 1 base, leaving 11 bases not matched to a gene. Germline values: CDR1 SNHLY, CDR2 FYNNEI.

The rearrangement uses TRBV28 and TRBJ2-3, with 9 bases fitting TRBD1. Trimming took 6 bases from V and 4 from J; bases not matched to a gene: 11. There are 16 residues in the CDR3. Germline V gene sequence: CDR1 MDHEN, CDR2 SYDVKM. The CDR3 DNA is TGTGCCAGCAGGGGACTCGGACAGGGGATAGCAGATACGCAGTATTTT. Translated, it gives CASRGLGQGIADTQYF.

V gene TRBV27 combines with J gene TRBJ2-1, with 8 bases lining up with TRBD2. CDR3 length equals 16 residues. V lost 3 bases, J lost 4 bases, and 8 bases stayed unmatched. Germline lookup yields CDR1 MNHEY and CDR2 SMNVEV (reference sequence). In DNA form, the CDR3 reads TGTGCCAGCAGTTTCGAGCGGGGGAACCCATACAATGAGCAGTTCTTC. The encoded protein is CASSFERGNPYNEQFF.

This rearrangement joins TRBV7-9 to TRBJ2-1, with D perhaps matching TRBD1 (7 bases). Trimming removed 5 bases at V and 8 bases at J, with 22 bases between. This CDR3 is 16 amino acids long. The V gene's germline CDR1 is SEHNR and CDR2 FQNEAQ (reference sequence). The CDR3 bases are TGTGCCAGCAGCGGGGTCAGGGGGGCTCACTGGGATGAGCAGTTCTTC. The encoded protein is CASSGVRGAHWDEQFF.

The rearrangement links TRBV6-1 to TRBJ1-2; unclear D gene. Trimming pared 0 bases from V and 0 bases from J, leaving 8 bases between. This CDR3 contains 15 residues. The germline CDR1 and CDR2 sequences are MNHNS and SASEGT. DNA for the CDR3: TGTGCCAGCAGTGAAGCCCGGTTCTCTAACTATGGCTACACCTTC. Amino acids: CASSEARFSNYGYTF.

This rearrangement joins TRBV29-1 to TRBJ2-1, with D possibly TRBD1 on 6 matching bases. The germline V gene has CDR1 SQVTM and CDR2 ANQGSEA. V was shortened by 4 bases and J by 9 bases, with 13 bases between the two germline ends. CDR3 length equals 12 residues. CDR3 coding DNA: TGCAGCGTTGTCGGGGCAGGGGTTGAGCAGTTCTTC. Protein: CSVVGAGVEQFF.

The rearrangement joins TRBV2 to TRBJ1-5; D gene unclear. Trimming left V 1 base short and J 3 bases short, with 7 bases between. CDR1 is SNHLY and CDR2 is FYNNEI in the germline V gene. This CDR3 is 14 amino acids long. CDR3 in DNA: TGTGCCAGCAGTGAAGTCCCAAACAATCAGCCCCAGCATTTT. As protein: CASSEVPNNQPQHF.

This clone came up once. The chain joins TRBV28 to TRBJ2-1, with 10 bases aligning to TRBD2. Per the germline V gene, CDR1 is MDHEN and CDR2 is SYDVKM. The CDR3 covers 15 residues. V dropped 4 bases and J dropped 7; count of bases not matched to a gene: 7. In DNA, the CDR3 is TGTGCCAGCAGTTCCGCCAGCGGGAGGGGGAATGAGCAGTTCTTC. Translating it yields CASSSASGRGNEQFF. Filled out from reference TRBV28 and TRBJ2-1, the complete variable domain reads DVKVTQSSRYLVKRTGEKVFLECVQDMDHENMFWYRQDPGLGLRLIYFSYDVKMKEKGDIPEGYSVSREKKERFSLILESASTNQTSMYLCASSSASGRGNEQFFGPGTRLTVL.

The genes are TRBV28 and TRBJ2-7, with 7 bases lining up with TRBD2. CDR1 is MDHEN, CDR2 SYDVKM, per germline. The CDR3 totals 17 residues. Trimming at V came to 1 base and at J to 5 bases, leaving 14 bases not matched to a gene. The CDR3 DNA follows: TGTGCCAGCAGTTTATCCGTTTGGGGGGAGGGAGAGGACGAGCAGTACTTC. Amino acids: CASSLSVWGEGEDEQYF.

The rearrangement uses TRBV5-4 and TRBJ2-1; D ambiguous. Germline loops: CDR1 SGHNT, CDR2 YYREEE (reference sequence). The CDR3 runs 16 residues. The V and J ends lost 1 base and 9 bases respectively, with 20 bases between them. CDR3 loop: CASSLRSQLGRGEQFF. DNA of the CDR3: TGTGCCAGCAGCTTGCGGTCCCAGCTGGGTCGAGGTGAGCAGTTCTTC.